This entry features one T cell receptor (beta chain) sequence. While infection was still active, Seattle patients were enrolled and then followed longitudinally. The repertoire was sequenced with immunoSEQ multiplex PCR; TCRdb's copy has only in-frame clones and lacks some. The sample has just over 250,000 clones; about 90% are singletons. This sample stems from a study of blood T cell repertoires in COVID-19. On the study more broadly: T cells, B-cell-depleted T cells, or PBMCs provided the cDNA or gDNA that served as material.

V dropped 4 bases and J dropped 4; count of bases not matched to a gene: 3. CDR1 and CDR2 (germline): LNHDA, SQIVND (reference sequence). There are 13 residues in the CDR3. The sequence was collected from a person between 18 and 35 years old with COVID-19, enrolled during active disease. The specimen was peripheral blood. This chain joins TRBV19 and TRBJ2-7, with 8 bases matching TRBD1. This CDR3 is CASSNTGGYEQYF. The CDR3 bases are TGTGCCAGTAGTAATACAGGGGGGTACGAGCAGTACTTC. Based on the CDR3 plus reference TRBV19 and TRBJ2-7, the full variable domain is DGGITQSPKYLFRKEGQNVTLSCEQNLNHDAMYWYRQDPGQGLRLIYYSQIVNDFQKGDIAEGYSVSREKKESFPLTVTSAQKNPTAFYLCASSNTGGYEQYFGPGTRLTVT.